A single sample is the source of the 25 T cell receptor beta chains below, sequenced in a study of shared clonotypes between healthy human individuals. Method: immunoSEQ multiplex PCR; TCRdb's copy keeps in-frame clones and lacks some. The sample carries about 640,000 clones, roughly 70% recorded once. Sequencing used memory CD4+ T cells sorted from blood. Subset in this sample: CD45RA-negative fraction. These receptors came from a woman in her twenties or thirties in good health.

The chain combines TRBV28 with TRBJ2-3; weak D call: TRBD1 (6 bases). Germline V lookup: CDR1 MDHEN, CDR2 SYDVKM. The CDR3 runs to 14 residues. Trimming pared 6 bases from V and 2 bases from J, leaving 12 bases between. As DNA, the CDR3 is TGTGCCAGCAGGAGGACAGACTCCACAGATACGCAGTATTTT. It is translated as CASRRTDSTDTQYF.

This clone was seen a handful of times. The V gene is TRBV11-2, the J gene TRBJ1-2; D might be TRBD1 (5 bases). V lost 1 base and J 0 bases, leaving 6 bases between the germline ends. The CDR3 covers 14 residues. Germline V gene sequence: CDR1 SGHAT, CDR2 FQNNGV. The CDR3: CASSLGRANYGYTF. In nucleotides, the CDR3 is TGTGCCAGCAGCTTAGGCAGGGCTAACTATGGCTACACCTTC. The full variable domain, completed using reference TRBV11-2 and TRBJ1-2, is EAGVAQSPRYKIIEKRQSVAFWCNPISGHATLYWYQQILGQGPKLLIQFQNNGVVDDSQLPKDRFSAERLKGVDSTLKIQPAKLEDSAVYLCASSLGRANYGYTFGSGTRLTVV.

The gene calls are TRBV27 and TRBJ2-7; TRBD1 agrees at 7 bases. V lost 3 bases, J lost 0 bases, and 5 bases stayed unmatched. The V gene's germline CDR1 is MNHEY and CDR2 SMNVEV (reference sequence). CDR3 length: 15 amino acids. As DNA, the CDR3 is TGTGCCAGCAGTTTCTTTAGGGACAGCTCCTACGAGCAGTACTTC. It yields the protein CASSFFRDSSYEQYF.

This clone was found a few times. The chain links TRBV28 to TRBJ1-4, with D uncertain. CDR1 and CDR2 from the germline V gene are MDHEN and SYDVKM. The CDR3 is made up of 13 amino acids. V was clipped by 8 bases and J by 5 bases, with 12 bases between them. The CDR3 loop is CASPRAVNEKLFF. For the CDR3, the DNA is TGTGCCAGCCCGCGGGCGGTAAATGAAAAACTGTTTTTT.

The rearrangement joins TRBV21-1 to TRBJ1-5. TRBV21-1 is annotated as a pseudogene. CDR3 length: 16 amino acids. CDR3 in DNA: TGTGCCAGCAGCAAAGGGCAGCTAGTCCGCGTTCAGCCCCAGCATTTT. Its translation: CASSKGQLVRVQPQHF.

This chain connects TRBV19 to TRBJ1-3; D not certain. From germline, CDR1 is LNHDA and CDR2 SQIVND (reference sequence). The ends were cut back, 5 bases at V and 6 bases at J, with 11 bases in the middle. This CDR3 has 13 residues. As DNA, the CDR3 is TGTGCCAGTAGTTCGCAGGTTGAAAACACCATATATTTT. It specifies CASSSQVENTIYF.

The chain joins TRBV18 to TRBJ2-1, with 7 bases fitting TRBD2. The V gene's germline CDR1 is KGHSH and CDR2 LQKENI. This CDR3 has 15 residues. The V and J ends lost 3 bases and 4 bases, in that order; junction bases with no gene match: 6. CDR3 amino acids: CASSPPLAVYNEQFF. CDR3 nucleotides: TGTGCCAGCTCACCCCCCCTAGCGGTATACAATGAGCAGTTCTTC.

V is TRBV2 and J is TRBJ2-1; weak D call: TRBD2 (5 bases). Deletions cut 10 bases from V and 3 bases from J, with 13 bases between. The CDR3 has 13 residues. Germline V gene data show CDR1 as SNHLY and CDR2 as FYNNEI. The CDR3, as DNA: TGTGCCACCCTAGCAAGAAGCTACAATGAGCAGTTCTTC. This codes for CATLARSYNEQFF.

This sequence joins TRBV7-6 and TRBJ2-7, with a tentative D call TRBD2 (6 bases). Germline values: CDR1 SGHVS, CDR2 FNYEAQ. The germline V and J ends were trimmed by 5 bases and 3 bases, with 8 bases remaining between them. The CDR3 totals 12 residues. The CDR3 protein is CASSPRDYEQYF. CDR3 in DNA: TGTGCCAGCAGCCCGCGGGACTACGAGCAGTACTTC.

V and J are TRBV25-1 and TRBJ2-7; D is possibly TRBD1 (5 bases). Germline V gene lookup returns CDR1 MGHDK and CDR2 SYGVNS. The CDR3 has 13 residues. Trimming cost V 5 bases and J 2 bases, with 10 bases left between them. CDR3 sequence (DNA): TGTGCCAGCAGTTCGACAGCACCCTACGAGCAGTACTTC. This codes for CASSSTAPYEQYF.

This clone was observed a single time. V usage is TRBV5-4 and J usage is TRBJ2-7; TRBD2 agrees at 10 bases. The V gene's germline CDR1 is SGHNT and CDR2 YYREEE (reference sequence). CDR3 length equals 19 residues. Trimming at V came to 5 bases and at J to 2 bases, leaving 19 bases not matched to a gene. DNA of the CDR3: TGTGCCAGCAGACCCGGGACATCGACTAGCGGGCCGCCTCCCTACGAGCAGTACTTC. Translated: CASRPGTSTSGPPPYEQYF.

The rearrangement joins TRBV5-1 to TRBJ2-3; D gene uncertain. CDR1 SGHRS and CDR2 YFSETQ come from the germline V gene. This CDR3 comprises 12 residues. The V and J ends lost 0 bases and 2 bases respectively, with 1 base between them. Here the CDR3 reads CASSLATDTQYF. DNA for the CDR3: TGCGCCAGCAGCTTGGCCACAGATACGCAGTATTTT.

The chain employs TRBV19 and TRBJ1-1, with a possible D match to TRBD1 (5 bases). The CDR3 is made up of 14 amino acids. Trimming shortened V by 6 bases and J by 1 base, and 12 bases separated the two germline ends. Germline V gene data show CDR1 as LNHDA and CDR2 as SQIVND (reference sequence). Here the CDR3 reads CASSVTGRNTEAFF. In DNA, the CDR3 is TGTGCCAGTAGCGTCACAGGACGGAACACTGAAGCTTTCTTT.

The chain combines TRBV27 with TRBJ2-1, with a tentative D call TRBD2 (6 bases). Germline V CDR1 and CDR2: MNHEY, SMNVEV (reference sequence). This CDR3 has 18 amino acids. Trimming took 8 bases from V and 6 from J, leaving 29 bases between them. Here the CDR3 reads CASGFSGSWRDNLNEQFF. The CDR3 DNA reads TGTGCCAGCGGATTCAGTGGAAGTTGGCGGGATAATCTCAATGAGCAGTTCTTC.

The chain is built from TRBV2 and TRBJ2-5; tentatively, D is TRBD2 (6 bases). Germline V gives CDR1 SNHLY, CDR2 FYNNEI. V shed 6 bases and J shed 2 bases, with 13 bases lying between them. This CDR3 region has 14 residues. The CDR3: CASRNRDLQETQYF. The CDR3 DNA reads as TGTGCCAGCAGGAACCGGGACTTGCAAGAGACCCAGTACTTC. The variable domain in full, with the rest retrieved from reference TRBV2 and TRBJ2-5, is EPEVTQTPSHQVTQMGQEVILRCVPISNHLYFYWYRQILGQKVEFLVSFYNNEISEKSEIFDDQFSVERPDGSNFTLKIRSTKLEDSAMYFCASRNRDLQETQYFGPGTRLLVL.

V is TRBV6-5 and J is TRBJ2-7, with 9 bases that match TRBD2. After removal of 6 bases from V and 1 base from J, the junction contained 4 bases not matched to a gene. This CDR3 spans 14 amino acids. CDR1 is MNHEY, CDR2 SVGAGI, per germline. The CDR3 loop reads CASSAGLASYEQYF. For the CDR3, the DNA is TGTGCCAGCAGCGCGGGACTAGCATCCTACGAGCAGTACTTC.

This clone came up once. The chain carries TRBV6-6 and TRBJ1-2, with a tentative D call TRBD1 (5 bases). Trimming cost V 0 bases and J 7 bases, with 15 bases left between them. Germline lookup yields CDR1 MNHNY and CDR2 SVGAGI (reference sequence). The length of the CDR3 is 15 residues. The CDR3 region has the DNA TGTGCCAGCAGTTACTCAAGGACACAACGGGGTGGCTACACCTTC. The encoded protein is CASSYSRTQRGGYTF.

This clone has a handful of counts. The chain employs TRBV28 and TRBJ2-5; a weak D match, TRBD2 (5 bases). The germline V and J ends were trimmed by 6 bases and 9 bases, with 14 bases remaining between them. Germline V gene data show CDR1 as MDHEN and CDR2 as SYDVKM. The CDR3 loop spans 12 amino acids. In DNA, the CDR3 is TGTGCCAGCAGAGGAGCGGCCCTGGCCCAGTACTTC. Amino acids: CASRGAALAQYF.

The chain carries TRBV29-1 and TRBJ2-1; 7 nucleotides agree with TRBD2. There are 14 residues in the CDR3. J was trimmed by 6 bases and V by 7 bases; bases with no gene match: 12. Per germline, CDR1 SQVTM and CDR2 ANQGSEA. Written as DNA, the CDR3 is TGCAGCGGGACTAGAGGGTCCGGGGGCAATGAGCAGTTCTTC. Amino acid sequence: CSGTRGSGGNEQFF.

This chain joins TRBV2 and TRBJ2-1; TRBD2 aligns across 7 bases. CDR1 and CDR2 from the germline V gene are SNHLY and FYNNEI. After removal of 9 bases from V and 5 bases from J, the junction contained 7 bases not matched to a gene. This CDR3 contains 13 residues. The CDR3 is CASGAGANNEQFF. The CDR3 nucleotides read TGTGCCAGTGGGGCGGGAGCCAACAATGAGCAGTTCTTC.

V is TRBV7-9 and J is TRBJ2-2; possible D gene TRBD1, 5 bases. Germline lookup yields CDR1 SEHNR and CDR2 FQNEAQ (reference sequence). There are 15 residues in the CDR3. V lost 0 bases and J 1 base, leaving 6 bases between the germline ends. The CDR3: CASSLAGRNTGELFF. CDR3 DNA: TGTGCCAGCAGCTTAGCGGGGCGGAACACCGGGGAGCTGTTTTTT.

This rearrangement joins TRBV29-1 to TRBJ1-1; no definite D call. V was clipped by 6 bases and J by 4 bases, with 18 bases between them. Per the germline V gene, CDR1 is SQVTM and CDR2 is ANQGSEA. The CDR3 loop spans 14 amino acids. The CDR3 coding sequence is TGCAGCGTCGTGAGGGATCCGGGTAGCACTGAAGCTTTCTTT. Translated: CSVVRDPGSTEAFF.

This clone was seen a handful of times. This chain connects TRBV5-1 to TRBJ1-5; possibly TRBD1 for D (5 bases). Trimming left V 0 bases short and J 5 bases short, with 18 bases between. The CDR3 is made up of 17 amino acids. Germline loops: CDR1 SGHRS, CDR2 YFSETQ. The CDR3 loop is CASSLGLSGREDQPQHF. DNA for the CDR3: TGCGCCAGCAGCTTGGGACTTTCGGGACGCGAGGATCAGCCCCAGCATTTT.

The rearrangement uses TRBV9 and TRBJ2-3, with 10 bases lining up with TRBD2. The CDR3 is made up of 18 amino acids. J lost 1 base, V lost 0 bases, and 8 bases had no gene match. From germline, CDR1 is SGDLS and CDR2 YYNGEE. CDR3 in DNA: TGTGCCAGCAGCGTAGAGGGGAGGCTAGCGGGAGGCACAGATACGCAGTATTTT. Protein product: CASSVEGRLAGGTDTQYF.

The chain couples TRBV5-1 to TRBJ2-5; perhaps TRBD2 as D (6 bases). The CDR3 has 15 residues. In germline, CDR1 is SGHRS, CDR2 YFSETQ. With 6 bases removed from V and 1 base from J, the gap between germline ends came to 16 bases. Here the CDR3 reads CASTSRGTSQETQYF. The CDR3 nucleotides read TGCGCCAGCACCTCGCGGGGAACCTCCCAAGAGACCCAGTACTTC.